The T cell receptor (beta chain) described here comes from a study of blood T cells in healthy people across ages. Study-wide findings and caveats: Naive T cell percentage showed a strong correlation with the diversity of TCR beta.

Note on this clonotype: The antigen is unknown.

Then a second PCR, running roughly 7 to 11 cycles, was carried out with a sample-barcoded 5' primer and a J-beta primer mix. TCRdb reanalysed the 5' RACE reads using MiXCR and keeps one entry per CDR3 protein. The data show fewer than 1.5 million distinct CDR3 sequences, approximately 38% seen once. Healthy Caucasians from Russia aged roughly 6 to 95 served as donors. Extractions gave at least 5.5 micrograms of total RNA per sample. The source of this sequence is a woman between 18 and 29 years old in good health. Sequences were obtained from blood.

The DNA of the CDR3 is TGTGCCAGCAGTTTTTCCCAGGGGGATTCACCCCTCCACTTT. Translated, it gives CASSFSQGDSPLHF. The chain recombines TRBV12-3 or TRBV12-4 with TRBJ1-6; 7 bases are shared with TRBD1. The CDR3 consists of 14 residues. Trimming took 3 bases from V and 8 from J; bases not matched to a gene: 4.